This T cell receptor (beta chain) derives from a study of cytomegalovirus exposure and HLA in healthy donors. Study-wide findings and caveats: A later analysis found most CMV-associated TCR beta chains apparently HLA-restricted. Several top significant clusters appeared, in a later analysis, to be linked to common viral pathogens.

The PCR had 60 Vbeta and 13 Jbeta primers. Sequencing used immunoSEQ multiplex PCR; TCRdb keeps in-frame clones, though not all of them. The sample lists some 170,000 clones, under 80% occurring once. CDR1 and CDR2 from the germline V gene are SGHDT and YYEEEE. With 2 bases clipped from V and 3 bases from J, the junction kept 6 bases outside the gene matches. The CDR3 covers 16 residues. This clone was observed once. The antigen remains undetermined. Material for sequencing was PBMCs. The sequence derives from a human donor in good health. The J gene is TRBJ2-3, the V gene TRBV5-6; 10 bases align to TRBD1. DNA for the CDR3: TGTGCCAGCAGCTTCACCGGGACAGGGGTTACAGATACGCAGTATTTT. Translated, it gives CASSFTGTGVTDTQYF.